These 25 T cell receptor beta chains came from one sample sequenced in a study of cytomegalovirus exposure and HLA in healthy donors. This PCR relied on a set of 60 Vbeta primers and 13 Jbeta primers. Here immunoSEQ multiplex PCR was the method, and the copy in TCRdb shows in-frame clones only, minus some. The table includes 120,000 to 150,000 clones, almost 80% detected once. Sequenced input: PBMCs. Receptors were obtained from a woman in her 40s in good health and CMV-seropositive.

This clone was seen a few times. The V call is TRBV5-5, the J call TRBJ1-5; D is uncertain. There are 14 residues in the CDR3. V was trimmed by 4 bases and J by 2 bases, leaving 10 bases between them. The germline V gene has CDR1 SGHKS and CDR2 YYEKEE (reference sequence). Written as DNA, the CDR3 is TGTGCCAGCAGCCCGGGGTCGGGCAATCAGCCCCAGCATTTT. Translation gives CASSPGSGNQPQHF.

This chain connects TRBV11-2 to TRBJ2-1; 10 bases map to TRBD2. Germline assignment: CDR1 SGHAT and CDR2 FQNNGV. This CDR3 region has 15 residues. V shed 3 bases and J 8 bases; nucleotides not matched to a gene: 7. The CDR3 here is CASSFGASGGDEQFF. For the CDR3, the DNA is TGTGCCAGCAGCTTTGGGGCTAGCGGGGGAGATGAGCAGTTCTTC. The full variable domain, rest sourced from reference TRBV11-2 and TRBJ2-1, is EAGVAQSPRYKIIEKRQSVAFWCNPISGHATLYWYQQILGQGPKLLIQFQNNGVVDDSQLPKDRFSAERLKGVDSTLKIQPAKLEDSAVYLCASSFGASGGDEQFFGPGTRLTVL.

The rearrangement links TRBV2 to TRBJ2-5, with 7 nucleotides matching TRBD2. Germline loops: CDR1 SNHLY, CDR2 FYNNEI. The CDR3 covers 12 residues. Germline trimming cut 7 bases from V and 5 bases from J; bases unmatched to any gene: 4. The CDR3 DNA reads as TGTGCCAGCATAGGACTAGGGGAGACCCAGTACTTC. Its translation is CASIGLGETQYF.

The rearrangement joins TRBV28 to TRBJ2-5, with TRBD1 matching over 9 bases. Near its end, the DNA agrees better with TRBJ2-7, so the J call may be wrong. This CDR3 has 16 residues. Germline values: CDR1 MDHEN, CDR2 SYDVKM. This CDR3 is CASNGAGDRVRYEQYF. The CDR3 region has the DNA TGTGCCAGCAATGGGGCTGGGGACAGGGTACGGTACGAGCAGTACTTC.

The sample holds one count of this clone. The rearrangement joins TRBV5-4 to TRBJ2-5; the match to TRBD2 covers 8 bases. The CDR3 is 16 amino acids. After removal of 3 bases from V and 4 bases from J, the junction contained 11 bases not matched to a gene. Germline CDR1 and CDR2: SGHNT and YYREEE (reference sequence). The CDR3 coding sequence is TGTGCCAGCAGCTCTCAGGCGGGGGGAAGGACAGAGACCCAGTACTTC. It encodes CASSSQAGGRTETQYF.

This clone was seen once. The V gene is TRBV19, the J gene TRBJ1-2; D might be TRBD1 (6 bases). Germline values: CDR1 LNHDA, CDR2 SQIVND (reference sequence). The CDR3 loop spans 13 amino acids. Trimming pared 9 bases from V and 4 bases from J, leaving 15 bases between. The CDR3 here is CASYRDTVYGYTF. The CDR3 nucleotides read TGTGCCAGCTACCGGGACACGGTCTATGGCTACACCTTC.

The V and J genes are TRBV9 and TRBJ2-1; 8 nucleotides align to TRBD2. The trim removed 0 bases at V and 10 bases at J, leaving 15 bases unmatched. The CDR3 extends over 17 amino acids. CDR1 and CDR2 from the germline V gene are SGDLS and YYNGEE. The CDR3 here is CASSVGSGGGPLGEQFF. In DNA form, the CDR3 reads TGTGCCAGCAGCGTAGGGTCCGGGGGGGGCCCCCTCGGGGAGCAGTTCTTC. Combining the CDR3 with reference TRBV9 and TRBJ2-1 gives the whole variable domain DSGVTQTPKHLITATGQRVTLRCSPRSGDLSVYWYQQSLDQGLQFLIQYYNGEERAKGNILERFSAQQFPDLHSELNLSSLELGDSALYFCASSVGSGGGPLGEQFFGPGTRLTVL.

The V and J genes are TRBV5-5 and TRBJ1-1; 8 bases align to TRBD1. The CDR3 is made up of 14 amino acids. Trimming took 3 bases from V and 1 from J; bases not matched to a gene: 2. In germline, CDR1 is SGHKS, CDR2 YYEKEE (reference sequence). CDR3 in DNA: TGTGCCAGCAGCTGGGGACAGGAGAACACTGAAGCTTTCTTT. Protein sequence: CASSWGQENTEAFF.

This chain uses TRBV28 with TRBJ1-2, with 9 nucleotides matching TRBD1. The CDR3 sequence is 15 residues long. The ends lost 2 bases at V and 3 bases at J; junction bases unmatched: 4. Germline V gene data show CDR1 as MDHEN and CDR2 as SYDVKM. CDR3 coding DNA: TGTGCCAGCAGTTTACCCACAGGGGGCCACTATGGCTACACCTTC. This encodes CASSLPTGGHYGYTF.

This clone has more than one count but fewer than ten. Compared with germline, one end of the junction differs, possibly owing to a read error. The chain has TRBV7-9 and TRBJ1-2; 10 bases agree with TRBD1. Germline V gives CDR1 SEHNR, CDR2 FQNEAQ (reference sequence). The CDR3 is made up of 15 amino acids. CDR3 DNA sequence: TGTTCCAGCAGGCCGGGACAGGGGACGGGCTATGGCTACACCTTC. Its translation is CSSRPGQGTGYGYTF.

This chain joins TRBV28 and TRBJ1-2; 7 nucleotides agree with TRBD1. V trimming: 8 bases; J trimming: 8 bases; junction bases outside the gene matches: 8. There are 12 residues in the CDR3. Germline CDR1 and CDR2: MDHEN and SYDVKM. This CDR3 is CASSEGARGYTF. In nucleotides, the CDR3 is TGTGCCAGCTCCGAGGGGGCGCGAGGCTACACCTTC.

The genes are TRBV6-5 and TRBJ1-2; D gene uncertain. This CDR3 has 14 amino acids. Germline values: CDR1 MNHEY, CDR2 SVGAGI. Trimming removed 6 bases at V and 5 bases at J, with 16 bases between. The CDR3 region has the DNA TGTGCCAGCAGGATTGGAGCGGGGATTTATGGCTACACCTTC. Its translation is CASRIGAGIYGYTF.

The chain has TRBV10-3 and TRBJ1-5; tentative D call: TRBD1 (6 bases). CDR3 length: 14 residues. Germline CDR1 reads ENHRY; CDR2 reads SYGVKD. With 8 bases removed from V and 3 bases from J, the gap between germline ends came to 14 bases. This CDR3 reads CAIGPQGNNQPQHF. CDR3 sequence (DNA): TGTGCCATCGGGCCTCAGGGGAACAATCAGCCCCAGCATTTT.

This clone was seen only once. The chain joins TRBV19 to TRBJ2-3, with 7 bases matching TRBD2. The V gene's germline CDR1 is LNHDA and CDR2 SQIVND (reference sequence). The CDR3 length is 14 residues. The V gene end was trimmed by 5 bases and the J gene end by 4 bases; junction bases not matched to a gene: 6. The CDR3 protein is CASSYQAGADTQYF. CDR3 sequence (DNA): TGTGCCAGTAGTTACCAGGCGGGGGCAGATACGCAGTATTTT.

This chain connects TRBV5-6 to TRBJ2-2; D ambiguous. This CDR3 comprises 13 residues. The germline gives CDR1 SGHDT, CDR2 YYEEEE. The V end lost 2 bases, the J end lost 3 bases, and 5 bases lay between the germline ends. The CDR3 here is CASSLAYTGELFF. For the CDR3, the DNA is TGTGCCAGCAGCTTAGCCTACACCGGGGAGCTGTTTTTT.

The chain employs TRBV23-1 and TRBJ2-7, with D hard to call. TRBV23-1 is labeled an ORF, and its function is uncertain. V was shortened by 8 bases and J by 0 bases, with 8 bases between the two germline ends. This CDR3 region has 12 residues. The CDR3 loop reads CASSRISYEQYF. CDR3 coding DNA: TGCGCCAGCTCGCGGATCTCCTACGAGCAGTACTTC.

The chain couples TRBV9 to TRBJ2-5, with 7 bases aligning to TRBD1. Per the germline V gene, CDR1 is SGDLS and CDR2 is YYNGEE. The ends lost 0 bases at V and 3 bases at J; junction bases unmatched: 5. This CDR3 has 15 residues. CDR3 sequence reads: CASSVDQGTEETQYF. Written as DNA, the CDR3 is TGTGCCAGCAGCGTAGATCAGGGGACAGAAGAGACCCAGTACTTC.

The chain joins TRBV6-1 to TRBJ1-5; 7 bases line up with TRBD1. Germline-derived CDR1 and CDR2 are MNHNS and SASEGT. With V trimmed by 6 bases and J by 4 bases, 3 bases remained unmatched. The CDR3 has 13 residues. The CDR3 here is CASRGQLNQPQHF. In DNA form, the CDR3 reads TGTGCCAGCAGGGGACAGTTAAATCAGCCCCAGCATTTT.

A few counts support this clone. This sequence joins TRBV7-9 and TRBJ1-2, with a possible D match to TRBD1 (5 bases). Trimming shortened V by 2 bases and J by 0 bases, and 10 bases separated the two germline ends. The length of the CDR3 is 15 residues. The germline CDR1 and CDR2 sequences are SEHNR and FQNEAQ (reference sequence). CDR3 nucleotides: TGTGCCAGCAGCTTACCACAGGCAGCTAACTATGGCTACACCTTC. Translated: CASSLPQAANYGYTF.

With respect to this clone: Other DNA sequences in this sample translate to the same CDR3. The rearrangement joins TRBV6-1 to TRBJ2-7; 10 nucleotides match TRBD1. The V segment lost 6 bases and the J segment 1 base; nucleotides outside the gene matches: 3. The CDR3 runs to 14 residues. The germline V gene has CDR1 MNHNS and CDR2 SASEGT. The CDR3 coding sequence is TGTGCCAGCAGACCGGGACAGGGGTCCTACGAGCAGTACTTC. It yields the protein CASRPGQGSYEQYF.

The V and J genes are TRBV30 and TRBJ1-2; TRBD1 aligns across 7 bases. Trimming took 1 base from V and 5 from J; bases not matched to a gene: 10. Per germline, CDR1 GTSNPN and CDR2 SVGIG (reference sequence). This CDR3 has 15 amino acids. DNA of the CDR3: TGTGCCTGGAGTGGGACCCGGGACAGAAGGTATGGCTACACCTTC. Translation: CAWSGTRDRRYGYTF.

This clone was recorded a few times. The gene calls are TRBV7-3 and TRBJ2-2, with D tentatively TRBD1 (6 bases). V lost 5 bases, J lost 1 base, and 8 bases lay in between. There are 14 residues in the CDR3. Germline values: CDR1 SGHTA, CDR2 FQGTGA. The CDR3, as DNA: TGTGCCAGCAGCATAGGGGGGAACACCGGGGAGCTGTTTTTT. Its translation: CASSIGGNTGELFF. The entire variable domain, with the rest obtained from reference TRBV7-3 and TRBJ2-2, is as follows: GAGVSQTPSNKVTEKGKYVELRCDPISGHTALYWYRQSLGQGPEFLIYFQGTGAADDSGLPNDRFFAVRPEGSVSTLKIQRTERGDSAVYLCASSIGGNTGELFFGEGSRLTVL.

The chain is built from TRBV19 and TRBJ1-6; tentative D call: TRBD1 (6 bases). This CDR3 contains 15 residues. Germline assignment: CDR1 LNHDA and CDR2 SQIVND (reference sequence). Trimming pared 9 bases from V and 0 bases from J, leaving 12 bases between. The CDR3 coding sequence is TGTGCCAGCAATGACAGGAGCTCCTATAATTCACCCCTCCACTTT. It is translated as CASNDRSSYNSPLHF. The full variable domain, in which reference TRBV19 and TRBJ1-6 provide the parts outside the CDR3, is DGGITQSPKYLFRKEGQNVTLSCEQNLNHDAMYWYRQDPGQGLRLIYYSQIVNDFQKGDIAEGYSVSREKKESFPLTVTSAQKNPTAFYLCASNDRSSYNSPLHFGNGTRLTVT.

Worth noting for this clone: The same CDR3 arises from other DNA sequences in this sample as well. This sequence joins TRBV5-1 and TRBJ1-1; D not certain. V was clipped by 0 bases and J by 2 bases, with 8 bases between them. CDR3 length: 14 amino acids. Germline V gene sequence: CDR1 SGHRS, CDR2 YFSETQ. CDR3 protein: CASSLVHSNTEAFF. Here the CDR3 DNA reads TGCGCCAGCAGCTTGGTTCACTCTAACACTGAAGCTTTCTTT.

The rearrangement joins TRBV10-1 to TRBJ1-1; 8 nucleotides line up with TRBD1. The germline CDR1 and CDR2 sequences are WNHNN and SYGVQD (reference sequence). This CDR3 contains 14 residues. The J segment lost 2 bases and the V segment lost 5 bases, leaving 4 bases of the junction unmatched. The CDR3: CASSPGQANTEAFF. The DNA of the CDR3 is TGCGCCAGCAGTCCGGGACAGGCCAACACTGAAGCTTTCTTT.